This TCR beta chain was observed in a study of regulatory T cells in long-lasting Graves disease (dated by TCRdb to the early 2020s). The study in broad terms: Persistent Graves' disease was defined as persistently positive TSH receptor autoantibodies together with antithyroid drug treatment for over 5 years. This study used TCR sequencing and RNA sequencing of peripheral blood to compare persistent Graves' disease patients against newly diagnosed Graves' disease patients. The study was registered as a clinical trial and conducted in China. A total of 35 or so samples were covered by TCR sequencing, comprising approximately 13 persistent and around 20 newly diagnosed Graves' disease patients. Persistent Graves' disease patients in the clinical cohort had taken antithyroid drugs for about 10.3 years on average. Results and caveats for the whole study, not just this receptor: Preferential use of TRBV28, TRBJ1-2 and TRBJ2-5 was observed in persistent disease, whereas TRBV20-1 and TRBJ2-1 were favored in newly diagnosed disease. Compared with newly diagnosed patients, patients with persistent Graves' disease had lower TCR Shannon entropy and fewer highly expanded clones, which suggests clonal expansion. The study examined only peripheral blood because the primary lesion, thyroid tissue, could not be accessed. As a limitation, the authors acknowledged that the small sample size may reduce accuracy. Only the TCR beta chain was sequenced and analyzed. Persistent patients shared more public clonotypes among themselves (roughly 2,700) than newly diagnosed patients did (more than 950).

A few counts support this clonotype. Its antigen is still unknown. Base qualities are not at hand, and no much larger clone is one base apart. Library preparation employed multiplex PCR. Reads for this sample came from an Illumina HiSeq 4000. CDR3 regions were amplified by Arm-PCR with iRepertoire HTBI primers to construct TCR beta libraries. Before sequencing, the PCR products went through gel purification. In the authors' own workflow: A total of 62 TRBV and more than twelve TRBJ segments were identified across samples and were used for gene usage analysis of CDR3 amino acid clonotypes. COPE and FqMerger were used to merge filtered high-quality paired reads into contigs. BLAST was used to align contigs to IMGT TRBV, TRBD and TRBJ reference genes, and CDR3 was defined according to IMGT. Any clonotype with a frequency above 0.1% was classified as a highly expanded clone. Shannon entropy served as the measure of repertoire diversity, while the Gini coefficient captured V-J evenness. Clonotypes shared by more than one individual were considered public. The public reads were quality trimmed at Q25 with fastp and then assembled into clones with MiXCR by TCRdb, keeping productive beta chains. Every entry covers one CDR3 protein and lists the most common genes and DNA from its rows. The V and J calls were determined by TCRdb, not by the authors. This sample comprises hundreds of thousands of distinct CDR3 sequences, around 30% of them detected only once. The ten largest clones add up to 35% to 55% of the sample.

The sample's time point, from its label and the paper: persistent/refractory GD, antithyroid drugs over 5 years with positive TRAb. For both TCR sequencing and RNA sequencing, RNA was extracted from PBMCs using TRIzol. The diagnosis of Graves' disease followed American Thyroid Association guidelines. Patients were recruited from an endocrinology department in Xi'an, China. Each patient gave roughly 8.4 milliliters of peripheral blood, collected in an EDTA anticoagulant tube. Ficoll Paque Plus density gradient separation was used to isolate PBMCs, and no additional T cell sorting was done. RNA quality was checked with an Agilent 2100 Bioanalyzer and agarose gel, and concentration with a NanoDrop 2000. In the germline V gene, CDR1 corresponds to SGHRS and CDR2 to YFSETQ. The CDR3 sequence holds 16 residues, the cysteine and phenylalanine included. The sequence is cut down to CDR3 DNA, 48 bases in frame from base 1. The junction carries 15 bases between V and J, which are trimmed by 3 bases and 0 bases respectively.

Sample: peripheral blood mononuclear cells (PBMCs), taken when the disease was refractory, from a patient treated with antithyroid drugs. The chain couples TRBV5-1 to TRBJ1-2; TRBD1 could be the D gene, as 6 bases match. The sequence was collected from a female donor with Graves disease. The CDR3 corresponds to CASSWGPGDPNYGYTF. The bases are TGCGCCAGCAGCTGGGGACCAGGGGATCCTAACTATGGCTACACCTTC.